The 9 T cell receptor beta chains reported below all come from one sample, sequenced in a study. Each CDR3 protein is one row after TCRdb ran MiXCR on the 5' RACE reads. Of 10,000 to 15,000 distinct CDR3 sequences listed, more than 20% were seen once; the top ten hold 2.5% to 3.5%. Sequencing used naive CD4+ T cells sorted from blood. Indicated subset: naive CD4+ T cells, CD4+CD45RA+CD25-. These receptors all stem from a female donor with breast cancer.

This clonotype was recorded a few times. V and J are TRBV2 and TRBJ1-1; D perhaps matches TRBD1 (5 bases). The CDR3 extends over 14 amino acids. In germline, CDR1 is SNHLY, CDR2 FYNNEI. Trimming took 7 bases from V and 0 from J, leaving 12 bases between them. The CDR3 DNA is TGTGCCAGCAAGGGACGGGGCTTGAACACTGAAGCTTTCTTT. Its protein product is CASKGRGLNTEAFF.

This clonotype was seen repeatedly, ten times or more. In nucleotides, the CDR3 is TGTGCCAGCAGCATCGGGACTAGCGGGCCCTACGAGCAGTACTTC. Amino acids: CASSIGTSGPYEQYF. The genes are TRBV6-1 and TRBJ2-7, with 12 bases identical to TRBD2. Germline trimming cut 6 bases from V and 2 bases from J; bases unmatched to any gene: 5. The CDR3 runs 15 residues. Germline V gives CDR1 MNHNS, CDR2 SASEGT.

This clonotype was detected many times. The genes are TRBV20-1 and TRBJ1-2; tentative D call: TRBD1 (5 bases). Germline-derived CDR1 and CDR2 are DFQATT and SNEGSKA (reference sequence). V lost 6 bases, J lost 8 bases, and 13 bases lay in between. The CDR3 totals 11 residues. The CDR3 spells CSASLGLGYTF. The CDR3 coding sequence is TGCAGTGCCAGCTTGGGGCTGGGCTACACCTTC.

CDR3 loop: CASSVRKGGEKLFF. The CDR3 DNA sequence: TGTGCCAGCAGTGTTCGAAAGGGCGGTGAAAAACTGTTTTTT. J is TRBJ1-4 and V is TRBV12-3 or TRBV12-4; D is undetermined. V lost 5 bases and J lost 7, with 14 bases in between. This CDR3 has 14 residues.

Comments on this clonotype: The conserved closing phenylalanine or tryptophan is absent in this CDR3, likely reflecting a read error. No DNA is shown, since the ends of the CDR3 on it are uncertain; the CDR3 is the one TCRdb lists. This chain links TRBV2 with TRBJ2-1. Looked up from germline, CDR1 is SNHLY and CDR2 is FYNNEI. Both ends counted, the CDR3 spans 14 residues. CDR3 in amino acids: CASSVADSYNEQCV.

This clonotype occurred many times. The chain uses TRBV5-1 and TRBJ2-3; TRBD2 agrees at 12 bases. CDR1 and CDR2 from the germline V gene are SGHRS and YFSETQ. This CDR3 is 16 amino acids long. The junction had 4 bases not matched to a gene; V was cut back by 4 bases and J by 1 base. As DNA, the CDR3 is TGCGCCAGCAGCCCACTAGCGGGAGGAGGCACAGATACGCAGTATTTT. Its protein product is CASSPLAGGGTDTQYF. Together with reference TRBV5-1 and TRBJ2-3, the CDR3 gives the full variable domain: KAGVTQTPRYLIKTRGQQVTLSCSPISGHRSVSWYQQTPGQGLQFLFEYFSETQRNKGNFPGRFSGRQFSNSRSEMNVSTLELGDSALYLCASSPLAGGGTDTQYFGPGTRLTVL.

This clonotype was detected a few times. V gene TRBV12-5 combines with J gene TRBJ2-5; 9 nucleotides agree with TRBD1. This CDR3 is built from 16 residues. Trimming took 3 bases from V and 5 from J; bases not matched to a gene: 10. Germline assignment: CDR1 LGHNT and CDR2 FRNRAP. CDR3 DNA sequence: TGTGCTAGTGGTTTTTCCACAGGGGGCCTCTTGGAGACCCAGTACTTC. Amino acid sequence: CASGFSTGGLLETQYF.

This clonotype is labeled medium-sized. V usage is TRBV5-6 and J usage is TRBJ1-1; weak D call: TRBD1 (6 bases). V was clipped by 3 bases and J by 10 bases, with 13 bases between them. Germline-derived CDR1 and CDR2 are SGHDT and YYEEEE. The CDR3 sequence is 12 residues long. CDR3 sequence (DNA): TGTGCCAGCAGCTCACCGGGACACTTAGCTTTCTTT. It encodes CASSSPGHLAFF.

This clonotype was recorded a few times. Written as DNA, the CDR3 is TGTGCCAGCAGCCCAGGACAGTCGTCGGGCGCTGAAGCTTTCTTT. This codes for CASSPGQSSGAEAFF. The chain uses TRBV3-1 and TRBJ1-1; a weak D match, TRBD1 (6 bases). This CDR3 has 15 amino acids. Germline CDR1 is LGHDT and CDR2 is YNNKEL (reference sequence). Trimming stripped 4 bases from V and 6 bases from J, with 18 bases between.